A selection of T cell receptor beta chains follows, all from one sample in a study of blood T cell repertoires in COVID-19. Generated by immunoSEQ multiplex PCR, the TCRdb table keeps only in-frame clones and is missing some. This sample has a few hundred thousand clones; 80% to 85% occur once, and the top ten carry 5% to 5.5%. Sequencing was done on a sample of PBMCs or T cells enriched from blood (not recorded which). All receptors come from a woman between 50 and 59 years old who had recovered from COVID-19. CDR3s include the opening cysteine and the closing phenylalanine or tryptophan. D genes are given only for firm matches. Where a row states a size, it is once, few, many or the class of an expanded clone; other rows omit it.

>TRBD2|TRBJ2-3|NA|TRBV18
TGTGCCAGCTCACCAGATCAAAAAAGACTAGCTTCAGCAGATACGCAGTATTTT
CASSPDQKRLASADTQYF
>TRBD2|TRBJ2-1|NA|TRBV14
TGTGCCAGCAGCCCCCGAGCGGGAGGGCCTTGGGAGCAGTTCTTC
CASSPRAGGPWEQFF
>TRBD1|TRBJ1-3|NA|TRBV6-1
TGTGCCAGCAGTGGTCGACAGGGGGATATGACCCACTCTGGAAACACCATATATTTT
CASSGRQGDMTHSGNTIYF
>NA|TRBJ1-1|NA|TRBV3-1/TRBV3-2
TGTGCCAGCAGCCCAGTCGGGGGTTGGACTGAAGCTTTCTTT
CASSPVGGWTEAFF
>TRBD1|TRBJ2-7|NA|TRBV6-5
TGTGCCAGCAGAGACCCCGCTGGGACAGGGTACGAGCAGTACTTC
CASRDPAGTGYEQYF
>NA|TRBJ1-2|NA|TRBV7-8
TGTGCCAGCAGCCCGAACAGGGCGAATTTTGGCTACACCTTC
CASSPNRANFGYTF
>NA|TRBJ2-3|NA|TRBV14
TGTGCCAGCAGCCAAGGTGGAGGGGGCGCGACAGATACGCAGTATTTT
CASSQGGGGATDTQYF
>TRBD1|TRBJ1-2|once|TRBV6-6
TGTGCCAGCAGTCTTGGATCGGACAGGGGGCACGGTGGGTATGGCTACACCTTC
CASSLGSDRGHGGYGYTF
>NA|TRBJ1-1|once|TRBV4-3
TGCGCCAGCAGTCTCGGAGGGAACACTGAAGCTTTCTTT
CASSLGGNTEAFF
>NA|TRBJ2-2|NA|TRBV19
TGTGCCAGTGAAGACTCCGACACCGGGGAGCTGTTTTTT
CASEDSDTGELFF
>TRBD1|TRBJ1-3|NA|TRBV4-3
TGCGCCAGCAGCTCGCGGACAGGTGGGGGAAACACCATATATTTT
CASSSRTGGGNTIYF
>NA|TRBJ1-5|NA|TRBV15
TGTGCCACCAGCAGTAGGGGTAGAGGACAGCCCCAGCATTTT
CATSSRGRGQPQHF
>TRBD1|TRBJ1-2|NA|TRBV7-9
TGTGCCAGCAGCTACCAGGGGGCCACCCTCTATGGCTACACCTTC
CASSYQGATLYGYTF
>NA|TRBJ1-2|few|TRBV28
TGTGCCAGCAGTGGACAGTTTTGGCGCTACACCTTC
CASSGQFWRYTF
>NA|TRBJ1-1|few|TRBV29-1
TGCAGCGATCGACAGACGAACACTGAAGCTTTCTTT
CSDRQTNTEAFF
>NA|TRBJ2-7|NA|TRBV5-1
TGCGCCAGCAGCTTGGATCGCTCCTACGAGCAGTACTTC
CASSLDRSYEQYF
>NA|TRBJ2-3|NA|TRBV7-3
TGTGCCAGCAGCCAACGTCAGGGCCTGACAGATACGCAGTATTTT
CASSQRQGLTDTQYF
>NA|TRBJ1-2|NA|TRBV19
TGTGCCAGTAGTATTCTCGGGACTGTCTATGGCTACACCTTC
CASSILGTVYGYTF
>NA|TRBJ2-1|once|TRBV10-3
TGTGCCGCCCGCCCCAGGGTAGGGTCAGTAGGATACAATGAGCAGTTCTTC
CAARPRVGSVGYNEQFF
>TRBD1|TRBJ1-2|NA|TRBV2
TGTGCCAGCAGCAACAGGGGAGCCCACTATGGCTACACCTTC
CASSNRGAHYGYTF
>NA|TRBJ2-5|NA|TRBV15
TGTGCCACCAGCAGAGTGCCAGTTCTTTTGCCTGAAGAGACCCAGTACTTC
CATSRVPVLLPEETQYF
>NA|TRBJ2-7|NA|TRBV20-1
TGCAGTGCTAGTGGGGCGGGACCGAGCTCCTACGAGCAGTACTTC
CSASGAGPSSYEQYF
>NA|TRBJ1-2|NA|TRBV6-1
TGTGCCAGCAGTGAAAGGTGGCAGGGTTCTTACACCTTC
CASSERWQGSYTF
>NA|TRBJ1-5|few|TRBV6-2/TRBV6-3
TGTGCCAGCAGTTACTCGGCAGGGTATCAGCCCCAGCATTTT
CASSYSAGYQPQHF
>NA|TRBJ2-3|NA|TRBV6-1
TGTGCCAGCAGTGCCTACGGACAGATTAGCACAGATACGCAGTATTTT
CASSAYGQISTDTQYF
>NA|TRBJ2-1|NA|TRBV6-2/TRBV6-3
TGTGCCAGCAGCCCGACCGGGACACATTACAATGAGCAGTTCTTC
CASSPTGTHYNEQFF